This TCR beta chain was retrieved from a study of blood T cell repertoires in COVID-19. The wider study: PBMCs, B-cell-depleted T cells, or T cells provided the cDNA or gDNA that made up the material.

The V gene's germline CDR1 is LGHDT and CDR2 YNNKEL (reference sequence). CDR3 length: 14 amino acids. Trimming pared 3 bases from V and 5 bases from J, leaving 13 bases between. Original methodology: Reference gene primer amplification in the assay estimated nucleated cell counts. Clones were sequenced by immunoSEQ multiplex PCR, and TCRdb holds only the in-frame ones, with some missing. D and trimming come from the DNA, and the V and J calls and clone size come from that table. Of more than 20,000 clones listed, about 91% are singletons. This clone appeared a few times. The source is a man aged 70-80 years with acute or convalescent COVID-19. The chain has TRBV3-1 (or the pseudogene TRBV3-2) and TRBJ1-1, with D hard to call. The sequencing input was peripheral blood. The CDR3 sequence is CASSHAPGGTEAFF. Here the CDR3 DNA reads TGTGCCAGCAGCCATGCACCCGGAGGGACTGAAGCTTTCTTT.